These 7 T cell receptor beta chains were all obtained from the same sample, sequenced in a study of circulating and synovial CD4+ cells in juvenile arthritis. This table comes from immunoSEQ multiplex PCR, and its TCRdb copy is limited to in-frame clones, with some not included. The table includes 30,000 to 40,000 clones, 90% to 95% detected once. Sequencing was performed on CD4+ T cells from blood. These receptors originate from a human donor with juvenile idiopathic arthritis.

The V gene is TRBV19, the J gene TRBJ2-6; possible D gene TRBD2, 7 bases. Germline CDR1 and CDR2: LNHDA and SQIVND (reference sequence). Trimming stripped 7 bases from V and 0 bases from J, with 19 bases between. The CDR3 covers 18 residues. The CDR3 sequence is CASTRGANPFSGANVLTF. Written as DNA, the CDR3 is TGTGCCAGTACCCGGGGGGCGAATCCTTTCTCTGGGGCCAACGTCCTGACTTTC.

The chain carries TRBV10-1 and TRBJ2-1; 10 bases match TRBD1. The CDR3 extends over 12 amino acids. Germline trimming cut 0 bases from V and 14 bases from J; bases unmatched to any gene: 1. Germline V gene lookup returns CDR1 WNHNN and CDR2 SYGVQD (reference sequence). The CDR3: CASSESGTGEFF. CDR3 coding DNA: TGCGCCAGCAGTGAGTCGGGGACAGGGGAGTTCTTC.

The gene calls are TRBV6-6 and TRBJ2-5; the D is unclear. The CDR3 sequence is 14 residues long. The V gene's germline CDR1 is MNHNY and CDR2 SVGAGI (reference sequence). V gave up 2 bases and J gave up 2 bases, with 9 bases separating them. CDR3: CASSYGTPQETQYF. The CDR3 coding sequence is TGTGCCAGCAGTTACGGTACACCTCAAGAGACCCAGTACTTC.

The chain has TRBV5-1 and TRBJ2-1; 9 bases match TRBD2. The CDR3 runs 17 residues. Germline CDR1 reads SGHRS; CDR2 reads YFSETQ. The trim removed 0 bases at V and 2 bases at J, leaving 6 bases unmatched. Written as DNA, the CDR3 is TGCGCCAGCAGCTTGGTACGAGCGGGGGGTCCCTACAATGAGCAGTTCTTC. This encodes CASSLVRAGGPYNEQFF.

This chain links TRBV5-6 with TRBJ2-5; 12 bases map to TRBD1. Judging by the DNA end, TRBJ2-7 fits better; the J call may be wrong. This CDR3 comprises 15 residues. Per germline, CDR1 SGHDT and CDR2 YYEEEE. In DNA form, the CDR3 reads TGTGCCAGCAGCCCTACCGGGACAGGGGGCAACGAGCAGTACTTC. This sequence encodes CASSPTGTGGNEQYF.

This clone was counted a single time. The chain recombines TRBV4-2 with TRBJ2-5, with a weak D call TRBD1 (5 bases). This CDR3 region has 14 residues. Germline V gene lookup returns CDR1 LGHNA and CDR2 YNFKEQ. The V end lost 4 bases, the J end lost 5 bases, and 14 bases lay between the germline ends. This chain's CDR3 is CASSPAPAGETQYF. The CDR3 DNA sequence: TGTGCCAGCAGCCCGGCGCCGGCAGGGGAGACCCAGTACTTC.

The genes are TRBV4-1 and TRBJ2-7, with a weak D call TRBD2 (6 bases). The germline CDR1 and CDR2 sequences are MGHRA and YSYEKL. The CDR3 totals 16 residues. With 1 base removed from V and 2 bases from J, the gap between germline ends came to 15 bases. CDR3 protein: CASSQAPTSPPYEQYF. The CDR3 DNA reads as TGCGCCAGCAGCCAAGCTCCCACTAGCCCCCCCTACGAGCAGTACTTC.